This TCR beta chain emerged from a study of blood T cell repertoires in COVID-19. CDR3 length: 13 residues. The germline gives CDR1 LGHDT, CDR2 YNNKEL (reference sequence). V lost 8 bases to trimming and J lost 6 bases, with 13 bases between them. Repertoires were generated with immunoSEQ multiplex PCR, while TCRdb's copy carries only in-frame clones and drops some. Altogether 95,000 to 150,000 clones are present, around 91% being singletons, with the ten largest covering 3.8%. In Seattle, patients joined the study during active infection and were tracked longitudinally. The sample consisted of peripheral blood. The rearrangement links TRBV3-1 (or the pseudogene TRBV3-2) to TRBJ2-2; a possible D gene is TRBD1 (6 bases). The sequence was obtained from a woman aged 55 to 70 with COVID-19, enrolled during active disease. The CDR3 sequence: CASGLRGAGELFF. In nucleotides, the CDR3 is TGTGCCAGCGGCCTCAGGGGAGCCGGGGAGCTGTTTTTT.